What follows are 18 T cell receptor beta chains derived from one specimen sequenced in a study of cytomegalovirus exposure and HLA in healthy donors. TCRdb keeps only in-frame clones here, not all; method: immunoSEQ multiplex PCR. The sample contains around 98,000 clones, 70% to 90% of which appear only once. The specimen sequenced was PBMCs. The receptors originated from a woman in her 30s in good health and CMV-seronegative.

The chain couples TRBV9 to TRBJ2-3, with D possibly matching TRBD2 (6 bases). The CDR3 has 15 amino acids. Germline values: CDR1 SGDLS, CDR2 YYNGEE. Trimming shortened V by 7 bases and J by 3 bases, and 18 bases separated the two germline ends. The CDR3 is CASCAGGSRTDTQYF. The DNA of the CDR3 is TGTGCCAGCTGCGCCGGAGGGAGTAGAACAGATACGCAGTATTTT.

This chain connects TRBV2 to TRBJ1-1; D not resolved. Trimming took off 9 bases at V and 4 bases at J, with 12 bases between the two ends. The CDR3 consists of 12 residues. Looked up from germline, CDR1 is SNHLY and CDR2 is FYNNEI. The CDR3 DNA reads TGTGCCAGTAAGGGCGGAGGCACTGAAGCTTTCTTT. Translating gives CASKGGGTEAFF.

The sample holds a few counts of this clone. V and J are TRBV5-4 and TRBJ1-2, with 7 bases fitting TRBD1. From germline, CDR1 is SGHNT and CDR2 YYREEE (reference sequence). V trimming: 4 bases; J trimming: 4 bases; junction bases outside the gene matches: 7. The CDR3 sequence is 14 residues long. In nucleotides, the CDR3 is TGTGCCAGCAGCCCAGGACAGGAGGTCTATGGCTACACCTTC. Its protein product is CASSPGQEVYGYTF.

CDR3 loop: CASSEAGESSQPQHF. CDR3 bases: TGTGCCAGCAGTGAGGCAGGGGAGTCAAGTCAGCCCCAGCATTTT. The chain uses TRBV25-1 and TRBJ1-5; weak D call: TRBD1 (6 bases). CDR1 is MGHDK and CDR2 is SYGVNS in the germline V gene. V was trimmed by 3 bases and J by 6 bases, leaving 15 bases between them. The CDR3 consists of 15 residues.

This chain joins TRBV5-1 and TRBJ1-1; tentative D call: TRBD1 (5 bases). Between the trimmed V and J ends, which lost 7 bases and 5 bases, there was a span of 18 bases. Germline lookup yields CDR1 SGHRS and CDR2 YFSETQ. This CDR3 has 14 residues. The CDR3 nucleotides are TGCGCCAGCTATCCCGGGGGAAGAGAGACTGAAGCTTTCTTT. Protein sequence: CASYPGGRETEAFF.

This clone was picked up one time. This chain uses TRBV19 with TRBJ1-6; no firm D call. With 7 bases removed from V and 7 bases from J, the gap between germline ends came to 2 bases. This CDR3 has 10 residues. CDR1 is LNHDA, CDR2 SQIVND, per germline (reference sequence). Here the CDR3 DNA reads TGTGCCAGTACAAATTCACCCCTCCACTTT. This codes for CASTNSPLHF.

The J gene is TRBJ2-7, the V gene TRBV19; 7 bases agree with TRBD1. Trimming removed 6 bases from V and 7 bases from J; junction bases left unmatched: 6. CDR1 is LNHDA, CDR2 SQIVND, per germline (reference sequence). The CDR3 length is 12 residues. The CDR3 protein is CASRQGLSEQYF. The CDR3 DNA reads TGTGCCAGTAGACAGGGGCTTTCAGAGCAGTACTTC.

This clone was detected only a few times. The V call is TRBV18, the J call TRBJ1-2; D may be TRBD1 (6 bases). Germline assignment: CDR1 KGHSH and CDR2 LQKENI. Trimming left V 4 bases short and J 4 bases short, with 13 bases between. The CDR3 runs 14 residues. The CDR3 region is CASSRGGGPYGYTF. In nucleotides, the CDR3 is TGTGCCAGCTCACGCGGGGGCGGACCCTATGGCTACACCTTC.

The chain combines TRBV18 with TRBJ1-2; D ambiguous. Germline loops: CDR1 KGHSH, CDR2 LQKENI. The V and J ends lost 1 base and 4 bases respectively, with 10 bases between them. The CDR3 consists of 14 residues. CDR3 bases: TGTGCCAGCTCACCACAAGACGAGGGCTATGGCTACACCTTC. It yields the protein CASSPQDEGYGYTF.

This sequence joins TRBV10-3 and TRBJ2-3, with D tentatively TRBD2 (6 bases). This CDR3 is built from 13 residues. V shed 6 bases and J shed 0 bases, with 7 bases lying between them. Germline-derived CDR1 and CDR2 are ENHRY and SYGVKD. CDR3 sequence: CAIRAGSTDTQYF. The CDR3, as DNA: TGTGCCATCAGGGCGGGAAGCACAGATACGCAGTATTTT.

V and J are TRBV19 and TRBJ2-4; a weak D match, TRBD1 (6 bases). The CDR3 extends over 13 amino acids. In germline, CDR1 is LNHDA, CDR2 SQIVND (reference sequence). V lost 10 bases, J lost 7 bases, and 17 bases lay in between. CDR3 region: CATRVGASNIQYF. CDR3 coding DNA: TGTGCCACCCGTGTGGGGGCTTCGAACATTCAGTACTTC. The variable domain in full, completed from reference TRBV19 and TRBJ2-4, reads DGGITQSPKYLFRKEGQNVTLSCEQNLNHDAMYWYRQDPGQGLRLIYYSQIVNDFQKGDIAEGYSVSREKKESFPLTVTSAQKNPTAFYLCATRVGASNIQYFGAGTRLSVL.

The J gene is TRBJ1-6, the V gene TRBV19; TRBD1 might be the D (6 bases). V was trimmed by 9 bases and J by 7 bases, leaving 16 bases between them. This CDR3 comprises 14 residues. The germline CDR1 and CDR2 sequences are LNHDA and SQIVND (reference sequence). The CDR3 loop is CASTLHRENSPLHF. The CDR3 region has the DNA TGTGCCAGCACCCTCCACAGGGAGAATTCACCCCTCCACTTT.

V gene TRBV2 combines with J gene TRBJ2-3; 8 bases map to TRBD2. The junction had 4 bases not matched to a gene; V was cut back by 4 bases and J by 4 bases. The CDR3 extends over 14 amino acids. The germline CDR1 and CDR2 sequences are SNHLY and FYNNEI. The CDR3 loop reads CASSGAGGSDTQYF. The CDR3 DNA reads TGTGCCAGCAGTGGGGCGGGGGGATCAGATACGCAGTATTTT.

The chain joins TRBV7-2 to TRBJ2-3; D not certain. The germline V and J ends were trimmed by 5 bases and 4 bases, with 13 bases remaining between them. The germline V gene encodes CDR1 SGHTA and CDR2 FQGNSA. The CDR3 extends over 14 amino acids. In DNA, the CDR3 is TGTGCCAGCAGCCCGGGTCGATCCGCAGATACGCAGTATTTT. It translates to CASSPGRSADTQYF.

The rearrangement links TRBV10-3 to TRBJ2-1, with TRBD2 matching 9 bases. This CDR3 comprises 19 residues. Germline V gives CDR1 ENHRY, CDR2 SYGVKD. V was pared by 4 bases and J by 6 bases, with 19 bases of the junction left unmatched. CDR3 DNA sequence: TGTGCCATCAGTGGCCGGGGGAAAGGGCGGGAGGGCCTTTCCAATGAGCAGTTCTTC. Translating it yields CAISGRGKGREGLSNEQFF.

The rearrangement joins TRBV6-5 to TRBJ2-7, with a weak D call TRBD2 (6 bases). Germline CDR1 is MNHEY and CDR2 is SVGAGI. Trimming pared 8 bases from V and 2 bases from J, leaving 16 bases between. The CDR3 length is 14 residues. For the CDR3, the DNA is TGTGCCAGCGGCCCCGTGCGGGGAGCCTACGAGCAGTACTTC. It yields the protein CASGPVRGAYEQYF.

This chain connects TRBV5-4 to TRBJ2-2; TRBD2 agrees at 10 bases. The ends lost 0 bases at V and 4 bases at J; junction bases unmatched: 6. Germline CDR1 reads SGHNT; CDR2 reads YYREEE (reference sequence). There are 17 residues in the CDR3. CDR3 sequence: CASSLGLAGAGTGELFF. CDR3 nucleotide sequence: TGTGCCAGCAGCTTGGGGCTAGCGGGGGCGGGCACCGGGGAGCTGTTTTTT.

The chain joins TRBV9 to TRBJ2-1; 12 nucleotides align to TRBD2. The J segment lost 7 bases and the V segment lost 5 bases, leaving 4 bases of the junction unmatched. The CDR3 is made up of 14 amino acids. The germline V gene encodes CDR1 SGDLS and CDR2 YYNGEE. This chain's CDR3 is CASSLAGGGNEQFF. The CDR3 nucleotides are TGTGCCAGCAGTCTAGCGGGAGGGGGAAATGAGCAGTTCTTC.